The 24 T cell receptor beta chains presented below share a single source sample, sequenced in a study of shared clonotypes between healthy human individuals (dated by TCRdb to 2020 to 2021). The method behind the library was the immunoSEQ multiplex PCR assay. TCRdb mirrors the immuneACCESS table, restricted to in-frame sequences. Some clones are absent from its copies; in checked studies, under half trace to an unresolved V gene, and the reason for the others is unknown. For this sample the table gives 470,000 or so clones, of which over 70% were detected only once. The ten largest clones capture roughly 13% of the sample. The sequenced sample consisted of PBMCs. The source of these receptors is a woman aged 40 to 50 in good health. Some clones in this sample may be carry-over from other donors' samples.

Regarding this clone: A far larger clone is off by one base, so a read error is likely. The rearrangement uses TRBV4-3 and TRBJ2-4, with 9 positions matching TRBD2. The V gene's germline CDR1 is LGHNA and CDR2 YSLEER. The CDR3 is 13 residues long. CDR3 sequence reads: CASGQDRAGGPVF. For the CDR3, the DNA is TGCGCCAGCGGCCAAGATAGGGCGGGAGGGCCTGTCTTC.

Written as DNA, the CDR3 is TGTGCCAGCTCCCTAGCGGGAGTCTCTTCCTACGAGCAGTACTTC. This sequence encodes CASSLAGVSSYEQYF. This rearrangement joins TRBV28 to TRBJ2-7, with 10 bases that match TRBD2. This CDR3 is built from 15 residues. The V gene's germline CDR1 is MDHEN and CDR2 SYDVKM. J was trimmed by 1 base and V by 8 bases; bases with no gene match: 8.

This clone was observed at least ten times. V is TRBV28 and J is TRBJ2-7, with 12 bases that match TRBD2. The CDR3 length is 15 residues. After removal of 3 bases from V and 4 bases from J, the junction contained 4 bases not matched to a gene. Germline V gives CDR1 MDHEN, CDR2 SYDVKM. The CDR3 nucleotides are TGTGCCAGCAGTTTGAGGACTAGCGGGATTTACGAGCAGTACTTC. This translates into CASSLRTSGIYEQYF.

In this sample, this clone turned up a few times. The chain combines TRBV28 with TRBJ2-7; 9 nucleotides agree with TRBD2. The J segment lost 1 base and the V segment lost 7 bases, leaving 5 bases of the junction unmatched. In germline, CDR1 is MDHEN, CDR2 SYDVKM. There are 14 residues in the CDR3. CDR3 protein: CASTLAGASYEQYF. The DNA for the CDR3 is TGTGCCAGCACCTTAGCGGGAGCTTCCTACGAGCAGTACTTC.

Comments on this clone: Given a far larger clone just one base away, this is likely a sequencing read error. CDR3: CASSHVPTGVMGYGYTF. CDR3 sequence (DNA): TGCGCCAGCAGCCACGTCCCGACGGGGGTCATGGGGTATGGCTACACCTTC. J is TRBJ1-2 and V is TRBV4-3, with TRBD1 as a possible D gene (5 bases). Per the germline V gene, CDR1 is LGHNA and CDR2 is YSLEER. This CDR3 region has 17 residues. The V gene lost 3 bases and the J gene lost 5 bases, with 22 bases spanning the gap.

This clone appeared once. The gene calls are TRBV6-1 and TRBJ2-1; unclear D gene. CDR1 and CDR2 (germline): MNHNS, SASEGT. This CDR3 has 14 amino acids. Trimming took off 7 bases at V and 5 bases at J, with 15 bases between the two ends. CDR3 in amino acids: CASTVGRTDNEQFF. The CDR3 bases are TGTGCCAGCACTGTCGGACGTACAGACAATGAGCAGTTCTTC.

The CDR3: CASSEFYGQPQHF. DNA for the CDR3: TGTGCCAGCAGTGAATTTTATGGACAGCCCCAGCATTTT. This rearrangement joins TRBV2 to TRBJ1-5; D remains unclear. The CDR3 loop spans 13 amino acids. V was trimmed by 2 bases and J by 7 bases, leaving 9 bases between them. Germline V gives CDR1 SNHLY, CDR2 FYNNEI.

The chain recombines TRBV5-6 with TRBJ1-3; no clear D. The CDR3 has 15 residues. Trimming left V 1 base short and J 1 base short, with 9 bases between. The germline V gene has CDR1 SGHDT and CDR2 YYEEEE. CDR3 bases: TGTGCCAGCAGCTTGAACACTAATTCTGGAAACACCATATATTTT. It translates to CASSLNTNSGNTIYF.

A note on this clone: This probably arose from a read error, given a far larger clone one base away. Other DNA sequences of this sample code for an identical CDR3. V usage is TRBV7-3 and J usage is TRBJ2-7; 13 bases line up with TRBD2. The V gene end was trimmed by 2 bases and the J gene end by 4 bases; junction bases not matched to a gene: 23. Germline V gene data show CDR1 as SGHTA and CDR2 as FQGTGA. The CDR3 length is 22 residues. CDR3 nucleotides: TGTGCCAGCAGCTTAGTCCGTAAGACCCTTTCTACTAGCGGGAGGGCCGGGTACGAGCAGTACTTC. Residues: CASSLVRKTLSTSGRAGYEQYF.

Regarding this clone: A much larger clone differs by one base, so this may be a read error. This same CDR3 is encoded by further DNA sequences in the sample. The genes are TRBV11-2 and TRBJ2-1; D is possibly TRBD2 (6 bases). This CDR3 spans 15 amino acids. Germline-derived CDR1 and CDR2 are SGHAT and FQNNGV. CDR3 sequence reads: CASSLERESYNEQFF. The CDR3, as DNA: TGTGCTAGCAGCTTAGAACGGGAGTCCTACAATGAGCAGTTCTTC.

This clone was observed a single time. The V and J genes are TRBV5-6 and TRBJ2-6; 11 bases align to TRBD1. Germline CDR1 reads SGHDT; CDR2 reads YYEEEE. The V segment lost 0 bases and the J segment 4 bases; nucleotides outside the gene matches: 9. The CDR3 totals 19 residues. In DNA form, the CDR3 reads TGTGCCAGCAGCTTGGGGTGGGACAGGGGGTGGTTCGGGGCCAACGTCCTGACTTTC. Translated, it gives CASSLGWDRGWFGANVLTF.

A remark on this clone: A far larger clone is only one base removed, so a read error is likely. The chain uses TRBV30 and TRBJ1-1, with D possibly being TRBD1 (5 bases). The CDR3 runs 14 residues. Germline V gene data show CDR1 as GTSNPN and CDR2 as SVGIG (reference sequence). The DNA of the CDR3 is TGTACCTGGAGTCAGGACGGGGGGTCCACTGAAGCTTTCTTT. Translated: CTWSQDGGSTEAFF. Supplemented by reference TRBV30 and TRBJ1-1, the full variable domain reads SQTIHQWPATLVQPVGSPLSLECTVEGTSNPNLYWYRQAAGRGLQLLFYSVGIGQISSEVPQNLSASRPQDRQFILSSKKLLLSDSGFYLCTWSQDGGSTEAFFGQGTRLTVV.

The J gene is TRBJ2-7, the V gene TRBV4-3; no firm D call. The CDR3 length is 15 residues. Germline V lookup: CDR1 LGHNA, CDR2 YSLEER. Trimming took off 1 base at V and 3 bases at J, with 13 bases between the two ends. CDR3 amino acids: CASSQGQLMGYEQYF. CDR3 sequence (DNA): TGCGCCAGCAGCCAAGGTCAGCTAATGGGCTACGAGCAGTACTTC.

Comment on this clone: A read error likely explains this, since a far larger clone differs by one base. Additional DNA sequences in this sample encode the identical CDR3. The CDR3 sequence is CSVERSGGLINEQFF. The CDR3 nucleotides read TGCAGCGTTGAACGATCGGGGGGTCTGATCAATGAGCAGTTCTTC. The chain carries TRBV29-1 and TRBJ2-1; 7 positions agree with TRBD2. The CDR3 has 15 residues. Germline V gene lookup returns CDR1 SQVTM and CDR2 ANQGSEA. V lost 2 bases and J lost 6; bases outside the gene matches: 10.

The rearrangement joins TRBV28 to TRBJ2-1, with TRBD2 matching 9 bases. Germline lookup yields CDR1 MDHEN and CDR2 SYDVKM. J gave up 7 bases and V 5 bases, and 6 bases lay outside the gene matches. This CDR3 region has 14 residues. The DNA for the CDR3 is TGTGCCAGCAGTCCTAGCGGGGCGGGGAATGAGCAGTTCTTC. It specifies CASSPSGAGNEQFF.

Points on this clone: One base separates it from a far larger clone, so it is likely a read error. The CDR3 DNA reads as TGTGCCAGCAGCCCGTTGACAGTCACCTGGGAGCTGTTTTTT. Encoded protein: CASSPLTVTWELFF. V usage is TRBV2 and J usage is TRBJ2-2, with D possibly matching TRBD1 (5 bases). This CDR3 comprises 14 residues. Germline-derived CDR1 and CDR2 are SNHLY and FYNNEI. The full variable domain, in which reference TRBV2 and TRBJ2-2 provide the parts outside the CDR3, is EPEVTQTPSHQVTQMGQEVILRCVPISNHLYFYWYRQILGQKVEFLVSFYNNEISEKSEIFDDQFSVERPDGSNFTLKIRSTKLEDSAMYFCASSPLTVTWELFFGEGSRLTVL.

This clone was recorded only once. The gene calls are TRBV6-1 and TRBJ2-7, with TRBD1 matching 9 bases. Germline V gives CDR1 MNHNS, CDR2 SASEGT. This CDR3 comprises 14 residues. The J segment lost 2 bases and the V segment lost 6 bases, leaving 5 bases of the junction unmatched. CDR3 DNA sequence: TGTGCCAGCAGGGACAGGGGTACTACCTACGAGCAGTACTTC. Amino acid sequence: CASRDRGTTYEQYF.

Of note for this clone: It is likely a read error: a sequence one base away is far more abundant. The genes are TRBV4-2 and TRBJ2-1; D unclear. Germline V gene lookup returns CDR1 LGHNA and CDR2 YNFKEQ. The CDR3 is made up of 15 amino acids. Trimming left V 0 bases short and J 4 bases short, with 10 bases between. Here the CDR3 DNA reads TGTGCCAGCAGCCAAGAAGAGACGGCGTACAATGAGCAGTTCTTC. Its translation is CASSQEETAYNEQFF.

The chain links TRBV7-9 to TRBJ1-1; 8 bases are shared with TRBD1. Germline values: CDR1 SEHNR, CDR2 FQNEAQ (reference sequence). With 1 base clipped from V and 4 bases from J, the junction kept 8 bases outside the gene matches. The CDR3 spans 16 residues. CDR3 DNA sequence: TGTGCCAGCAGCTTAGGCAGGGGGCGTTCGGTCACTGAAGCTTTCTTT. Its protein product is CASSLGRGRSVTEAFF.

This clone was recorded at least ten times. This chain links TRBV28 with TRBJ2-2; no definite D call. CDR1 is MDHEN, CDR2 SYDVKM, per germline. V was trimmed by 6 bases and J by 0 bases, leaving 11 bases between them. This CDR3 has 15 amino acids. Written as DNA, the CDR3 is TGTGCCAGCAGCTCCGGAGAGTCGAACACCGGGGAGCTGTTTTTT. Protein product: CASSSGESNTGELFF.

This chain links TRBV2 with TRBJ2-7; D may be TRBD1 (5 bases). This CDR3 is 14 amino acids long. Germline V lookup: CDR1 SNHLY, CDR2 FYNNEI. V lost 6 bases to trimming and J lost 2 bases, with 14 bases between them. CDR3 loop: CASRDSLSPYEQYF. CDR3 coding DNA: TGTGCCAGCAGAGACAGCCTAAGCCCCTACGAGCAGTACTTC.

Worth noting for this clone: One end of the junction does not line up with germline, which may come from a read error. This rearrangement joins TRBV10-3 to TRBJ1-2, with TRBD1 as a possible D gene (6 bases). The germline V gene encodes CDR1 ENHRY and CDR2 SYGVKD. The CDR3 length is 13 residues. The CDR3, as DNA: TGTGCCATCAGTTCGGACAGAAACTATGGCCACAACTTC. It encodes CAISSDRNYGHNF.

The chain recombines TRBV6-5 with TRBJ2-7, with a tentative D call TRBD1 (7 bases). Germline CDR1 and CDR2: MNHEY and SVGAGI. The CDR3 has 15 residues. Trimming took off 6 bases at V and 0 bases at J, with 15 bases between the two ends. The CDR3 sequence is CASREGRGSSYEQYF. The CDR3 DNA reads TGTGCCAGCAGGGAGGGCAGGGGGAGCTCCTACGAGCAGTACTTC.

The rearrangement links TRBV2 to TRBJ1-5; the D gene is possibly TRBD1 (5 bases). The CDR3 is 16 residues long. Germline V gene lookup returns CDR1 SNHLY and CDR2 FYNNEI. V was clipped by 2 bases and J by 5 bases, with 16 bases between them. The CDR3 region has the DNA TGTGCCAGCAGTGAAATAAATGGAGGGGTTGATCAGCCCCAGCATTTT. It encodes CASSEINGGVDQPQHF.